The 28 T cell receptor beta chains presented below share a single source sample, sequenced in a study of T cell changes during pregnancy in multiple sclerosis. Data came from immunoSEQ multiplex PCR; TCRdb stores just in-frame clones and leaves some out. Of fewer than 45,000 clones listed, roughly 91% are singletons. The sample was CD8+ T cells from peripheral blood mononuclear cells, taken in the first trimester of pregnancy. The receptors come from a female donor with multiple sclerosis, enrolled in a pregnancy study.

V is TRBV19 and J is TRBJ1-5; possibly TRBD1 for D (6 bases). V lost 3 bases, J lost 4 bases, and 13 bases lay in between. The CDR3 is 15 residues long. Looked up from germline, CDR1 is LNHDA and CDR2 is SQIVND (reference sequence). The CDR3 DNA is TGTGCCAGTAGTATCCCGACAGGCCTAAATCAGCCCCAGCATTTT. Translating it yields CASSIPTGLNQPQHF.

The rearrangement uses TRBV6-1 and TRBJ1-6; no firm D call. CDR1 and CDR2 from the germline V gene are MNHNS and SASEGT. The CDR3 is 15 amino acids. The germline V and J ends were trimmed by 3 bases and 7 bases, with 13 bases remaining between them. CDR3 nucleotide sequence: TGTGCCAGCAGTGACCATGACATGTGGAATTCACCCCTCCACTTT. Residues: CASSDHDMWNSPLHF.

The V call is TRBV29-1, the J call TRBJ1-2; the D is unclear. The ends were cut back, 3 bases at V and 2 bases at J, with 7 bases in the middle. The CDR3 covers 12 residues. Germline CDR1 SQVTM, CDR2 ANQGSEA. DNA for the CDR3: TGCAGCGTTGATGCAGGAAACTATGGCTACACCTTC. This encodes CSVDAGNYGYTF.

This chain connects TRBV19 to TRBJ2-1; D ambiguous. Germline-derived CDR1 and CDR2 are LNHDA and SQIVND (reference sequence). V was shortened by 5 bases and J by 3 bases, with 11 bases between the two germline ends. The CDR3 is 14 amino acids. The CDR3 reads CASSDSSLYNEQFF. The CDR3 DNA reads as TGTGCCAGTAGTGACTCGTCCCTCTACAATGAGCAGTTCTTC.

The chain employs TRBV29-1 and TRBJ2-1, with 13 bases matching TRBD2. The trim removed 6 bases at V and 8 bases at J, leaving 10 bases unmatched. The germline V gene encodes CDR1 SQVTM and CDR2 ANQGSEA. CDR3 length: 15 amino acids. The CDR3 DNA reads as TGCAGCGTCGAAACCGGGACTAGCGGGATGTATGAGCAGTTCTTC. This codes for CSVETGTSGMYEQFF.

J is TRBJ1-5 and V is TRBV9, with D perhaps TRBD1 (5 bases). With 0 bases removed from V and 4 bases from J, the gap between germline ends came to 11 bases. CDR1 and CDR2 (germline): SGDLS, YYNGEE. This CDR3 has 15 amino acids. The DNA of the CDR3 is TGTGCCAGCAGCGTAGAAGGGCACAGGAATCAGCCCCAGCATTTT. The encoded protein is CASSVEGHRNQPQHF. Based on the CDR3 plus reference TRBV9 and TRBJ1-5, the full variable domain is DSGVTQTPKHLITATGQRVTLRCSPRSGDLSVYWYQQSLDQGLQFLIQYYNGEERAKGNILERFSAQQFPDLHSELNLSSLELGDSALYFCASSVEGHRNQPQHFGDGTRLSIL.

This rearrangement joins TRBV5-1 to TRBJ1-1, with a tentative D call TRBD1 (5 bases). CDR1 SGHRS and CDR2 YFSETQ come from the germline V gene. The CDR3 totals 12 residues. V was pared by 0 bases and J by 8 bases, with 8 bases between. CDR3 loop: CASSLEAGEAFF. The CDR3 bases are TGCGCCAGCAGCTTGGAGGCAGGGGAAGCTTTCTTT.

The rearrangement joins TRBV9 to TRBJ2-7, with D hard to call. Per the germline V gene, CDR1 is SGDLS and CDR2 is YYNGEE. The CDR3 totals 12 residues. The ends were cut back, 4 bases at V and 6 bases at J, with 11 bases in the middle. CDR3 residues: CASSSPRSEQYF. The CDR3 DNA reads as TGTGCCAGCAGCTCCCCCCGGAGCGAGCAGTACTTC.

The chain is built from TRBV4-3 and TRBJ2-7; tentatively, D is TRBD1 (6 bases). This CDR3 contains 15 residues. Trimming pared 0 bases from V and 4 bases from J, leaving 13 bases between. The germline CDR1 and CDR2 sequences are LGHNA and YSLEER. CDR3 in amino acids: CASSQEQGSGYEQYF. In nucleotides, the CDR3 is TGCGCCAGCAGCCAAGAACAGGGTTCAGGGTACGAGCAGTACTTC.

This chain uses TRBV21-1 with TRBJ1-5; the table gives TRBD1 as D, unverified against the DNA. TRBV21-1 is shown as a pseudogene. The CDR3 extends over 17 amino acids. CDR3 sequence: CASSKAPGTDSNQPQHF. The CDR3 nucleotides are TGTGCCAGCAGCAAAGCGCCTGGGACAGATAGCAATCAGCCCCAGCATTTT.

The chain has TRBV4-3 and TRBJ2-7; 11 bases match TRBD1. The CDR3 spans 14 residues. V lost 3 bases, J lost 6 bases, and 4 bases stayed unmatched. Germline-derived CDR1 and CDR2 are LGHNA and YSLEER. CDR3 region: CASSQGTGGSEQYF. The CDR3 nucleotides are TGCGCCAGCAGCCAGGGGACAGGGGGTAGCGAGCAGTACTTC.

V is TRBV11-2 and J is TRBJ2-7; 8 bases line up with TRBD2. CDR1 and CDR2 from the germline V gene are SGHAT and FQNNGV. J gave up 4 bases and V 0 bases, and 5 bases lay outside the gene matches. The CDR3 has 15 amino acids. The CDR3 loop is CASSLEAAGAYEQYF. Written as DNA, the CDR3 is TGTGCCAGCAGCTTAGAGGCAGCGGGAGCTTACGAGCAGTACTTC.

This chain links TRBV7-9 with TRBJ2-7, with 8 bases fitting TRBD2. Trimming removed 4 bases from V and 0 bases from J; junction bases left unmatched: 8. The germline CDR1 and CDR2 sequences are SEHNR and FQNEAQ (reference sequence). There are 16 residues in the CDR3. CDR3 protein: CASSSLSGSDSYEQYF. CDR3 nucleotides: TGTGCCAGCAGCTCCTTGAGCGGGAGCGACTCCTACGAGCAGTACTTC.

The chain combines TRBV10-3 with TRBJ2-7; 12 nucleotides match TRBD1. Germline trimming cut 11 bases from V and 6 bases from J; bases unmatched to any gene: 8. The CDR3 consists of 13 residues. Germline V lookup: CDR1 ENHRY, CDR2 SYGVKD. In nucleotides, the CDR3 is TGTGCCTCGCCCGGGACAGGGGGCCTCGAGCAGTACTTC. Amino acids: CASPGTGGLEQYF.

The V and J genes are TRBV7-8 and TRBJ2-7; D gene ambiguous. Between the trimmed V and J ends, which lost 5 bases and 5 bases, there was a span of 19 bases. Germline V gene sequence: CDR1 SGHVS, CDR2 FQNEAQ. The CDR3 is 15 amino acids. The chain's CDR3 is CASSPSFGRRNEQYF. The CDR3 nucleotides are TGTGCCAGCAGCCCGTCTTTCGGTAGGAGAAACGAGCAGTACTTC.

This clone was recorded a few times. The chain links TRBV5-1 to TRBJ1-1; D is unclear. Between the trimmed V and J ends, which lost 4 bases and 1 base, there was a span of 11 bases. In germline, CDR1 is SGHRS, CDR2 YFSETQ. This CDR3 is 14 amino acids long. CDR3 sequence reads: CASSPVRENTEAFF. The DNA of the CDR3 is TGCGCCAGCAGCCCCGTACGGGAGAACACTGAAGCTTTCTTT. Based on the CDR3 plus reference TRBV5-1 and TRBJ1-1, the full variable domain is KAGVTQTPRYLIKTRGQQVTLSCSPISGHRSVSWYQQTPGQGLQFLFEYFSETQRNKGNFPGRFSGRQFSNSRSEMNVSTLELGDSALYLCASSPVRENTEAFFGQGTRLTVV.

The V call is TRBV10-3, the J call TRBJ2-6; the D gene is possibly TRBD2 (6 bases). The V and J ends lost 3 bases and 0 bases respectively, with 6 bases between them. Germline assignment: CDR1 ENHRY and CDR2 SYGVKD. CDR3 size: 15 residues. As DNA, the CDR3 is TGTGCCATCAGTGACGGGGGCTCTGGGGCCAACGTCCTGACTTTC. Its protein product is CAISDGGSGANVLTF.

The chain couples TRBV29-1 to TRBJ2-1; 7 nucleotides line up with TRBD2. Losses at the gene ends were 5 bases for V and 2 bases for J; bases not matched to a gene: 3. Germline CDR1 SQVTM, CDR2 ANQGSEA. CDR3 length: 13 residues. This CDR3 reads CSVREETYNEQFF. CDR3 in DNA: TGCAGCGTTCGGGAGGAAACCTACAATGAGCAGTTCTTC.

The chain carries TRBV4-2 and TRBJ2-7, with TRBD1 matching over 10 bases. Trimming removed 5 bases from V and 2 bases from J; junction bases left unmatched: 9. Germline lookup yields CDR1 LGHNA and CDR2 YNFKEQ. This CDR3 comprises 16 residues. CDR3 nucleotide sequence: TGTGCCAGCAGCTCCTCAGGGACAGGGGCTCCCTACGAGCAGTACTTC. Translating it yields CASSSSGTGAPYEQYF.

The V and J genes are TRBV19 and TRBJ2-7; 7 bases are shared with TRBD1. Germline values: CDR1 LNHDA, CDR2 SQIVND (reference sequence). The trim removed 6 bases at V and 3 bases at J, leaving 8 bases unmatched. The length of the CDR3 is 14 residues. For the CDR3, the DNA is TGTGCCAGTAGCACTCGGACAGGTTACTACGAGCAGTACTTC. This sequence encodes CASSTRTGYYEQYF.

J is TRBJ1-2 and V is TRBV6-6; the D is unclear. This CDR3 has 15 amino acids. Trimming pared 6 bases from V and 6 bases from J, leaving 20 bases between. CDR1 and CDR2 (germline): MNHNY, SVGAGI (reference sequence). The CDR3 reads CASRGRGRDADGYTF. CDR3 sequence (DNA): TGTGCCAGCAGAGGCCGAGGGAGAGACGCGGATGGCTACACCTTC.

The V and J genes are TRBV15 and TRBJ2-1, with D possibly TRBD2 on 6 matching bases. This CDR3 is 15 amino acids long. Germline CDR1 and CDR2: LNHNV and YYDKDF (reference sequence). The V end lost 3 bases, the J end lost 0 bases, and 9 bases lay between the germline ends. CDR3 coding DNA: TGTGCCACCAGCAGGAGGGACTTCTCCTACAATGAGCAGTTCTTC. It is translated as CATSRRDFSYNEQFF.

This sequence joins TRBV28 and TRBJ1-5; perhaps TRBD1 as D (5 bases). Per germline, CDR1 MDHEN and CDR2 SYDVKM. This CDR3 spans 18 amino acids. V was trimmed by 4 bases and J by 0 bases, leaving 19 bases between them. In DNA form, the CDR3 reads TGTGCCAGCAGTTCTATACCGACGGGGGGATATAGCAATCAGCCCCAGCATTTT. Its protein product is CASSSIPTGGYSNQPQHF.

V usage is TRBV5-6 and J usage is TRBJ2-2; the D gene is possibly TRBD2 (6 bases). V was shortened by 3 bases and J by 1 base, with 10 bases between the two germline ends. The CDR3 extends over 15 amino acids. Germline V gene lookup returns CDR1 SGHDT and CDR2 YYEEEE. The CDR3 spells CASSWGEMNTGELFF. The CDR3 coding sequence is TGTGCCAGCAGCTGGGGGGAAATGAACACCGGGGAGCTGTTTTTT. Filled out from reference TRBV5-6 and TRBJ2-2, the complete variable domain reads DAGVTQSPTHLIKTRGQQVTLRCSPKSGHDTVSWYQQALGQGPQFIFQYYEEEERQRGNFPDRFSGHQFPNYSSELNVNALLLGDSALYLCASSWGEMNTGELFFGEGSRLTVL.

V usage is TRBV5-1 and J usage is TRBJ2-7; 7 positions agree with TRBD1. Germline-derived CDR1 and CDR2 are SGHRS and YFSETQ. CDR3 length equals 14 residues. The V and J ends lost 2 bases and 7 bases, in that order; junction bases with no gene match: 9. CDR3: CASSFTTGSWEQYF. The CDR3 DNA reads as TGCGCCAGCAGCTTTACGACAGGGTCTTGGGAGCAGTACTTC.

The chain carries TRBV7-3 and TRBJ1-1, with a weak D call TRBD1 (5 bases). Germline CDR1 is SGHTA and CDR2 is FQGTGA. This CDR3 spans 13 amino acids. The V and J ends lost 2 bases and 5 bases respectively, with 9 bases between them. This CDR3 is CASSLDGGTEAFF. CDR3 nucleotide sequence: TGTGCCAGCAGCTTAGACGGGGGGACTGAAGCTTTCTTT.

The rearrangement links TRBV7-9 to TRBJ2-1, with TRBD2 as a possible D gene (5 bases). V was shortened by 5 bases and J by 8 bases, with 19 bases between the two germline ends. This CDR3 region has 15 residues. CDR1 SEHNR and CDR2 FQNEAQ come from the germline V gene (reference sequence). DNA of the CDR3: TGTGCCAGCAGCCTCGGCTATCGGGATGGGGATGAGCAGTTCTTC. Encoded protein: CASSLGYRDGDEQFF. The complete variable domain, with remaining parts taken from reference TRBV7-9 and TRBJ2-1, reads DTGVSQNPRHKITKRGQNVTFRCDPISEHNRLYWYRQTLGQGPEFLTYFQNEAQLEKSRLLSDRFSAERPKGSFSTLEIQRTEQGDSAMYLCASSLGYRDGDEQFFGPGTRLTVL.

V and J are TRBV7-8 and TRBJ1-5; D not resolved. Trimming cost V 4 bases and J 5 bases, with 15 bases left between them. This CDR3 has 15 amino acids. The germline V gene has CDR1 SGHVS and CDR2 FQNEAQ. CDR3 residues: CASSSVTTSHQPQHF. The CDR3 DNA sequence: TGTGCCAGCAGCTCCGTAACTACTTCCCATCAGCCCCAGCATTTT.